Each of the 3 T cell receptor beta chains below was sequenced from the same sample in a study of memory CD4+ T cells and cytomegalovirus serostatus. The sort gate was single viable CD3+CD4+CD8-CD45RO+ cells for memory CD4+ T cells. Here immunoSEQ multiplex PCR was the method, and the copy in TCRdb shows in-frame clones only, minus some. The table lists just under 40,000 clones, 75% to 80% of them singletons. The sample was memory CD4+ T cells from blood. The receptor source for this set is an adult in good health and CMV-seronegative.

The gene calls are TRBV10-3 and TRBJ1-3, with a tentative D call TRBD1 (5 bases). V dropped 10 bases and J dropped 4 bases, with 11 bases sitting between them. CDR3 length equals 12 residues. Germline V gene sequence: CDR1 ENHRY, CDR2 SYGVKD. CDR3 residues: CATGTPGNTIYF. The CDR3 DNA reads TGTGCCACTGGGACGCCCGGAAACACCATATATTTT.

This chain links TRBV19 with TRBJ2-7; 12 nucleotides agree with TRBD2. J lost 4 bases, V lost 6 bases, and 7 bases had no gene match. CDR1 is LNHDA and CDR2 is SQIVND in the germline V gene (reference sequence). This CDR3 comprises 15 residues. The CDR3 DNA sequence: TGTGCCAGTAGCACTGGACTAGCGGGGCCTTACGAGCAGTACTTC. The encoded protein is CASSTGLAGPYEQYF.

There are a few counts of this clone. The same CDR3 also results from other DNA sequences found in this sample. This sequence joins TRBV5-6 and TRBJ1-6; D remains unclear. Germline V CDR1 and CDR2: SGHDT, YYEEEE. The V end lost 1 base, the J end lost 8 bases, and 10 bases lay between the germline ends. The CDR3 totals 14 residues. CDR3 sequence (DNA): TGTGCCAGCAGCTTGCCCCGTTCAGATTCACCCCTCCACTTT. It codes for CASSLPRSDSPLHF.